This TCR beta chain came from a study of blood T cell repertoires in COVID-19 (TCRdb year 2020). Broadly, across the study: Samples covering the acute and convalescent phases of COVID-19 were provided by collaborators in the United States, Italy and Spain. The material from the prospective study consisted of cDNA or gDNA derived from T cells, B-cell-depleted T cells, or PBMCs. Deeply sampled blood TCRbeta repertoires from subjects exposed to, actively infected with, or recovered from COVID-19 were included in the dataset. The repertoires were released in a freely available public database meant as a resource for research on the immune response to SARS-CoV-2. The samples were drawn from the first 160 participants of the ongoing ImmuneRACE study and from roughly 1,300 subjects provided by 6 global collaborators. A de-identified subject ID, COVID-19 status, age in years and sex were almost always included in the sample metadata. HLA class I and class II types, where available, came from metadata supplied by the sample provider rather than from assay-based typing. The research as a whole found: The quantity of clinical and demographic metadata differed by source and by participant and was supplied without curation.

TCRbeta CDR3 regions were amplified from genomic DNA by means of the immunoSEQ Assay, a bias-controlled multiplex PCR. In the source study's methods: Within the assay, amplification of reference gene primers was used to estimate how many nucleated cells each sample contained. To quantify the absolute abundance of each unique TCRbeta CDR3 rearrangement, sequence reads were collapsed and filtered. For each sample, productive Simpson clonality was calculated by taking the square root of Simpson's diversity index across productive rearrangements. This is the immuneACCESS table as TCRdb keeps it, with only in-frame sequences that have V and J called. A part of the clones is gone; compared with another copy, unresolved V genes explain less than half, and the rest is unexplained. The DNA was the basis for D and trimming; V, J and clone size are from that table. Here the sample has approximately 66,000 clones; about 90% occur a single time. The top ten clonotypes cover approximately 1.5% of the sample.

The germline V gene encodes CDR1 MNHEY and CDR2 SMNVEV (reference sequence). The CDR3 holds 17 amino acids from the cysteine to the phenylalanine. Just the 51-base CDR3 DNA is kept, in frame starting at base 1. V has 6 bases trimmed and J has 4 bases trimmed; junction bases matching no gene number 15. Whole blood was collected in K2EDTA tubes by collaborating institutions according to the institutions' own protocols. For TCRbeta analysis, collaborators shipped samples in one of three forms: frozen whole blood, isolated PBMCs, or DNA extracted from either of those sample types. A note on this clone: Its specific antigen is unknown. No much larger clone is present one base from it, and per-base qualities are unavailable.

The sequence links TRBV27 to TRBJ2-3; 8 bases in the middle match TRBD1. The clonotype was recovered from a man between 60 and 75 years old with acute or convalescent COVID-19. The specimen was peripheral blood. Here the CDR3 is given as CASRTRDRRFGADTQYF. The bases read TGTGCCAGCAGGACCCGGGACAGGCGTTTTGGAGCAGATACGCAGTATTTT.